Below, 23 T cell receptor beta chains from the same sample are listed, as sequenced in a study of T cell responses to AZD1222 COVID-19 vaccine. Generated by immunoSEQ multiplex PCR, the TCRdb table keeps only in-frame clones and is missing some. The sample holds 100,000 to 150,000 clones; 90% are singletons and the top ten take less than 9%. The sample consisted of peripheral blood, taken on day 0 of AZD1222 vaccination. The receptors derive from an adult in good health.

The V gene is TRBV7-9, the J gene TRBJ2-6; D is undetermined. There are 17 residues in the CDR3. Trimming shortened V by 1 base and J by 0 bases, and 10 bases separated the two germline ends. In germline, CDR1 is SEHNR, CDR2 FQNEAQ (reference sequence). DNA for the CDR3: TGTGCCAGCAGCTTAGTTGAGTCATACTCTGGGGCCAACGTCCTGACTTTC. It encodes CASSLVESYSGANVLTF.

V usage is TRBV7-2 and J usage is TRBJ1-5, with 8 bases matching TRBD1. The CDR3 contains 14 residues. With 4 bases clipped from V and 5 bases from J, the junction kept 4 bases outside the gene matches. Germline V gene lookup returns CDR1 SGHTA and CDR2 FQGNSA. The CDR3 nucleotides read TGTGCCAGCAGCTCCGACAGGGGCGATCAGCCCCAGCATTTT. Translation: CASSSDRGDQPQHF.

The CDR3 nucleotides are TGTGCCAGCAGTCGCCCGCCCCCAAGATGGACAGTCTTGCACTCTGGAAACACCATATATTTT. This codes for CASSRPPPRWTVLHSGNTIYF. The V gene is TRBV27, the J gene TRBJ1-3, with D perhaps matching TRBD1 (6 bases). Germline V gene lookup returns CDR1 MNHEY and CDR2 SMNVEV (reference sequence). CDR3 length: 21 amino acids. Trimming left V 5 bases short and J 0 bases short, with 29 bases between.

This clone was detected a few times. This chain joins TRBV28 and TRBJ2-7; D assignment may be TRBD1 or TRBD2 (6 bases each). CDR3 size: 13 residues. Germline-derived CDR1 and CDR2 are MDHEN and SYDVKM. Trimming took off 8 bases at V and 4 bases at J, with 15 bases between the two ends. The CDR3 DNA is TGTGCCAGCGGGGACGGGGGACAATACGAGCAGTACTTC. Encoded protein: CASGDGGQYEQYF.

The chain employs TRBV6-1 and TRBJ2-5, with 7 positions matching TRBD2. Per germline, CDR1 MNHNS and CDR2 SASEGT. CDR3 length: 15 residues. The J segment lost 1 base and the V segment lost 0 bases, leaving 2 bases of the junction unmatched. The CDR3 is CASSEAASGQETQYF. The CDR3 nucleotides are TGTGCCAGCAGTGAAGCGGCTAGCGGCCAAGAGACCCAGTACTTC.

The chain employs TRBV5-6 and TRBJ2-5, with TRBD2 matching 12 bases. CDR1 and CDR2 (germline): SGHDT, YYEEEE. With 1 base clipped from V and 13 bases from J, the junction kept 5 bases outside the gene matches. The CDR3 runs to 13 residues. CDR3: CASSLSSGGDRYF. Here the CDR3 DNA reads TGTGCCAGCAGCTTGTCTAGCGGGGGGGACCGGTACTTC. Based on the CDR3 plus reference TRBV5-6 and TRBJ2-5, the full variable domain is DAGVTQSPTHLIKTRGQQVTLRCSPKSGHDTVSWYQQALGQGPQFIFQYYEEEERQRGNFPDRFSGHQFPNYSSELNVNALLLGDSALYLCASSLSSGGDRYFGPGTRLLVL.

This clone was detected only once. The gene calls are TRBV19 and TRBJ1-3, with D possibly matching TRBD1 (6 bases). V lost 5 bases and J lost 2, with 16 bases in between. This CDR3 is 16 amino acids long. Per the germline V gene, CDR1 is LNHDA and CDR2 is SQIVND (reference sequence). CDR3: CASSFSSTGTGNTIYF. CDR3 sequence (DNA): TGTGCCAGTAGTTTCTCCTCGACAGGTACTGGAAACACCATATATTTT.

This chain uses TRBV27 with TRBJ1-5, with D unclear. Germline V gives CDR1 MNHEY, CDR2 SMNVEV (reference sequence). This CDR3 has 15 residues. The V end lost 2 bases, the J end lost 0 bases, and 8 bases lay between the germline ends. The CDR3 reads CASSLGTNSNQPQHF. Written as DNA, the CDR3 is TGTGCCAGCAGTTTAGGAACAAATAGCAATCAGCCCCAGCATTTT.

DNA of the CDR3: TGTGCCAGCAGTTTTATTCGGGGGACAGCCAGGGGGAAACTGTTTTTT. It encodes CASSFIRGTARGKLFF. This chain uses TRBV27 with TRBJ1-4, with 7 bases fitting TRBD1. The CDR3 length is 16 residues. The junction had 15 bases not matched to a gene; V was cut back by 3 bases and J by 11 bases. Germline V CDR1 and CDR2: MNHEY, SMNVEV (reference sequence).

This clone showed up just once. The chain links TRBV6-2 or TRBV6-3 to TRBJ1-1; possible D gene TRBD1, 5 bases. The CDR3 runs to 15 residues. Germline V gene lookup returns CDR1 MNHEY and CDR2 SVGEGT. Trimming took 0 bases from V and 4 from J, leaving 12 bases between them. The CDR3 loop reads CASSYSQGRTTEAFF. As DNA, the CDR3 is TGTGCCAGCAGTTACTCTCAGGGTAGGACCACTGAAGCTTTCTTT.

This chain joins TRBV6-5 and TRBJ2-2; D not resolved. CDR1 is MNHEY and CDR2 is SVGAGI in the germline V gene. Deletions cut 10 bases from V and 5 bases from J, with 8 bases between. This CDR3 region has 11 residues. The CDR3 DNA reads as TGTGCCACCTGGGGTACCGGGGAGCTGTTTTTT. Translating it yields CATWGTGELFF.

This clone occurred once. The chain couples TRBV29-1 to TRBJ1-2; D is uncertain. V was shortened by 2 bases and J by 8 bases, with 12 bases between the two germline ends. From germline, CDR1 is SQVTM and CDR2 ANQGSEA. The CDR3 consists of 12 residues. The CDR3 region is CSVENKSFGYTF. Written as DNA, the CDR3 is TGCAGCGTTGAAAACAAATCCTTCGGCTACACCTTC.

J is TRBJ1-1 and V is TRBV4-3; the match to TRBD1 covers 9 bases. CDR3 size: 16 residues. Germline values: CDR1 LGHNA, CDR2 YSLEER. Trimming at V came to 4 bases and at J to 2 bases, leaving 8 bases not matched to a gene. Here the CDR3 reads CASSPTGGLFNTEAFF. The CDR3 coding sequence is TGCGCCAGCAGCCCGACAGGGGGGTTATTTAACACTGAAGCTTTCTTT.

This clone was counted a few times. The chain recombines TRBV18 with TRBJ1-2; D gene ambiguous. The CDR3 extends over 15 amino acids. Trimming took 0 bases from V and 4 from J, leaving 12 bases between them. Germline values: CDR1 KGHSH, CDR2 LQKENI. DNA for the CDR3: TGTGCCAGCTCACCACCTTCAGGTTTGGGCTATGGCTACACCTTC. Translation: CASSPPSGLGYGYTF.

This chain connects TRBV18 to TRBJ1-6, with 8 nucleotides matching TRBD1. The CDR3 sequence is 15 residues long. J lost 10 bases, V lost 2 bases, and 7 bases had no gene match. Germline CDR1 KGHSH, CDR2 LQKENI. The CDR3 sequence is CASSPSTGGSSPLHF. The CDR3 coding sequence is TGTGCCAGCTCACCAAGTACAGGGGGAAGCTCACCCCTCCACTTT.

In this sample, this clone turned up once. The V and J genes are TRBV7-2 and TRBJ2-7; no clear D gene. The CDR3 length is 11 residues. CDR1 is SGHTA and CDR2 is FQGNSA in the germline V gene. V lost 5 bases and J lost 2, with 4 bases in between. CDR3 sequence: CASSQAYEQYF. The CDR3 DNA follows: TGTGCCAGCAGCCAAGCCTACGAGCAGTACTTC.

The gene calls are TRBV19 and TRBJ2-3; 9 nucleotides agree with TRBD2. Per the germline V gene, CDR1 is LNHDA and CDR2 is SQIVND (reference sequence). The CDR3 has 16 amino acids. J gave up 0 bases and V 3 bases, and 4 bases lay outside the gene matches. CDR3 in DNA: TGTGCCAGTAGTATGTCCCTAGCGGGGAGCACAGATACGCAGTATTTT. Protein: CASSMSLAGSTDTQYF.

The rearrangement links TRBV7-2 to TRBJ2-5, with 12 bases aligning to TRBD2. Germline V lookup: CDR1 SGHTA, CDR2 FQGNSA. Trimming took 2 bases from V and 5 from J; bases not matched to a gene: 6. The CDR3 length is 16 residues. In nucleotides, the CDR3 is TGTGCCAGCAGCTTATGGCTAGCGGGGGGGAAGGAGACCCAGTACTTC. Translated, it gives CASSLWLAGGKETQYF.

This chain links TRBV4-3 with TRBJ2-6, with D possibly matching TRBD2 (5 bases). Looked up from germline, CDR1 is LGHNA and CDR2 is YSLEER. The CDR3 loop spans 17 amino acids. Trimming left V 0 bases short and J 4 bases short, with 13 bases between. The CDR3 DNA sequence: TGCGCCAGCAGCCAAGATGTTCCCTGGAGGGGGGCCAACGTCCTGACTTTC. Translating gives CASSQDVPWRGANVLTF.

The V gene is TRBV6-5, the J gene TRBJ2-5; 8 bases agree with TRBD2. The CDR3 spans 14 residues. CDR1 is MNHEY and CDR2 is SVGAGI in the germline V gene. V lost 6 bases, J lost 1 base, and 4 bases stayed unmatched. The CDR3 DNA follows: TGTGCCAGCAGCCGTAGCGGGGTCCAAGAGACCCAGTACTTC. Translated, it gives CASSRSGVQETQYF.

This chain uses TRBV7-2 with TRBJ1-1, with D possibly matching TRBD1 (6 bases). V lost 1 base and J 4 bases, leaving 10 bases between the germline ends. Germline V CDR1 and CDR2: SGHTA, FQGNSA. The CDR3 covers 14 residues. In DNA, the CDR3 is TGTGCCAGCAGCTTAGTACGGGGGCCCACTGAAGCTTTCTTT. Its protein is CASSLVRGPTEAFF.

This chain uses TRBV6-2 or TRBV6-3 with TRBJ1-6; possibly TRBD1 for D (5 bases). Per the germline V gene, CDR1 is MNHEY and CDR2 is SVGEGT. CDR3 length equals 19 residues. The germline V and J ends were trimmed by 1 base and 9 bases, with 25 bases remaining between them. The CDR3 reads CASSYFFLGRELTGSPLHF. The DNA for the CDR3 is TGTGCCAGCAGTTACTTTTTTTTGGGACGAGAGCTAACTGGTTCACCCCTCCACTTT.

The chain is built from TRBV10-3 and TRBJ1-1, with TRBD1 identical over 7 bases. Looked up from germline, CDR1 is ENHRY and CDR2 is SYGVKD. The CDR3 contains 13 residues. V lost 5 bases to trimming and J lost 1 base; unmatched junction nucleotides: 1. The CDR3 protein is CAISRQGNTEAFF. The CDR3 nucleotides read TGTGCCATCAGTCGACAGGGGAACACTGAAGCTTTCTTT.